Listed below are T cell receptor beta chains from one sample, sequenced in a study of Ad26.COV2.S vaccination and SARS-CoV-2 variants. TCRdb's table, derived via immunoSEQ multiplex PCR, lists solely in-frame clones and lacks some. The sample lists 400,000 to 450,000 clones; more than 80% were seen once. Sample: peripheral blood, taken in a trial of Ad26.COV2.S vaccine versus placebo. These receptors came from a person between 18 and 59 years old who received the Ad26.COV2.S COVID-19 vaccine or a placebo. CDR3s include the opening cysteine and the closing phenylalanine or tryptophan. Each record gives: V gene, D gene, J gene, clone size, CDR3 protein, CDR3 DNA. The D gene is left open where the match is weak. The size of a clone is reported for some rows only, either as once, few or many, or as a class for expanded clones.

V gene: TRBV7-9; D gene: TRBD1; J gene: TRBJ1-1; clone size: .; CDR3 protein: CASSLFGQGNTEAFF; CDR3 DNA: TGTGCCAGCAGCTTATTTGGACAGGGGAACACTGAAGCTTTCTTT
V gene: TRBV4-3; D gene: .; J gene: TRBJ2-7; clone size: once; CDR3 protein: CASSQGRGSWYEQYF; CDR3 DNA: TGCGCCAGCAGCCAAGGTAGAGGGAGTTGGTACGAGCAGTACTTC
V gene: TRBV6-5; D gene: TRBD2; J gene: TRBJ2-7; clone size: .; CDR3 protein: CASSPSLGGTYEQYF; CDR3 DNA: TGTGCCAGCAGCCCCTCGTTGGGGGGGACCTACGAGCAGTACTTC
V gene: TRBV5-4; D gene: TRBD1; J gene: TRBJ1-4; clone size: .; CDR3 protein: CASSPGQGREKLFF; CDR3 DNA: TGTGCCAGCAGCCCAGGACAGGGGAGGGAAAAACTGTTTTTT
V gene: TRBV2; D gene: TRBD2; J gene: TRBJ2-1; clone size: .; CDR3 protein: CASSLSGRDYNEQFF; CDR3 DNA: TGTGCCAGCAGTCTCAGCGGGAGGGACTACAATGAGCAGTTCTTC
V gene: TRBV10-1; D gene: .; J gene: TRBJ2-1; clone size: .; CDR3 protein: CASSLQGSYNEQFF; CDR3 DNA: TGCGCCAGCAGTCTGCAGGGCTCCTACAATGAGCAGTTCTTC
V gene: TRBV3-1/TRBV3-2; D gene: .; J gene: TRBJ2-2; clone size: .; CDR3 protein: CASSPPTRANTGELFF; CDR3 DNA: TGTGCCAGCAGCCCACCGACTAGGGCGAACACCGGGGAGCTGTTTTTT
V gene: TRBV18; D gene: .; J gene: TRBJ2-1; clone size: once; CDR3 protein: CASSPQAGTYNEQFF; CDR3 DNA: TGTGCCAGCTCACCACAAGCGGGTACCTACAATGAGCAGTTCTTC
V gene: TRBV14; D gene: TRBD1; J gene: TRBJ2-7; clone size: .; CDR3 protein: CASSSRTGYRYEQYF; CDR3 DNA: TGTGCCAGCAGCTCGCGGACAGGGTATCGGTACGAGCAGTACTTC
V gene: TRBV7-2; D gene: .; J gene: TRBJ1-4; clone size: .; CDR3 protein: CASSSGVRVTNEKLFF; CDR3 DNA: TGTGCCAGCAGCTCCGGCGTCAGGGTAACTAATGAAAAACTGTTTTTT
V gene: TRBV15; D gene: TRBD2; J gene: TRBJ2-2; clone size: .; CDR3 protein: CATSRDGAGGPAGELFF; CDR3 DNA: TGTGCCACCAGCAGAGATGGGGCGGGAGGGCCCGCCGGGGAGCTGTTTTTT
V gene: TRBV6-4; D gene: .; J gene: TRBJ2-3; clone size: .; CDR3 protein: CASSVSGVSDTQYF; CDR3 DNA: TGTGCCAGCAGTGTTTCGGGTGTGTCGGATACGCAGTATTTT
V gene: TRBV19; D gene: TRBD2; J gene: TRBJ2-7; clone size: .; CDR3 protein: CASSLGPSGGPLRYEQYF; CDR3 DNA: TGTGCCAGTAGTCTGGGTCCGAGCGGGGGCCCGCTTCGCTACGAGCAGTACTTC
V gene: TRBV7-9; D gene: .; J gene: TRBJ1-2; clone size: .; CDR3 protein: CASSQVTQGEMDGYTF; CDR3 DNA: TGTGCCAGCAGCCAGGTTACGCAGGGTGAAATGGATGGCTACACCTTC
V gene: TRBV4-3; D gene: .; J gene: TRBJ2-7; clone size: .; CDR3 protein: CASSQDPGVDEQYF; CDR3 DNA: TGCGCCAGCAGCCAAGATCCAGGGGTGGACGAGCAGTACTTC
V gene: TRBV4-1; D gene: .; J gene: TRBJ2-5; clone size: .; CDR3 protein: CASSQDGKGRETQYF; CDR3 DNA: TGCGCCAGCAGCCAAGATGGAAAAGGGCGCGAGACCCAGTACTTC
V gene: TRBV24-1; D gene: TRBD1; J gene: TRBJ2-1; clone size: .; CDR3 protein: CATSDSGTGLGEQFF; CDR3 DNA: TGTGCCACCAGTGATTCCGGGACAGGGCTAGGTGAGCAGTTCTTC
V gene: TRBV6-6; D gene: .; J gene: TRBJ1-1; clone size: .; CDR3 protein: CASSYSIEETNTEAFF; CDR3 DNA: TGTGCCAGCAGTTACTCAATTGAGGAGACAAACACTGAAGCTTTCTTT
V gene: TRBV9; D gene: .; J gene: TRBJ1-6; clone size: once; CDR3 protein: CASSPGRGGYSPLHF; CDR3 DNA: TGTGCCAGCAGCCCGGGCCGCGGGGGCTATTCACCCCTCCACTTT
V gene: TRBV5-6; D gene: .; J gene: TRBJ2-1; clone size: .; CDR3 protein: CASYPSSYNEQFF; CDR3 DNA: TGTGCCAGCTATCCGAGCTCCTACAATGAGCAGTTCTTC
V gene: TRBV10-2; D gene: .; J gene: TRBJ1-2; clone size: .; CDR3 protein: CASSDPGGLNYGYTF; CDR3 DNA: TGCGCCAGCAGTGATCCGGGGGGGCTTAACTATGGCTACACCTTC
V gene: TRBV19; D gene: TRBD1; J gene: TRBJ2-1; clone size: .; CDR3 protein: CASSIVAGQGQYNEQFF; CDR3 DNA: TGTGCCAGTAGTATAGTGGCCGGACAGGGCCAATACAATGAGCAGTTCTTC
V gene: TRBV6-5; D gene: TRBD1; J gene: TRBJ2-5; clone size: .; CDR3 protein: CASRIFDRVEETQYF; CDR3 DNA: TGTGCCAGCAGGATCTTTGACAGGGTCGAAGAGACCCAGTACTTC
V gene: TRBV4-2; D gene: TRBD1; J gene: TRBJ1-2; clone size: once; CDR3 protein: CASSQLGTGAGYGYTF; CDR3 DNA: TGTGCCAGCAGCCAACTAGGGACAGGGGCGGGCTATGGCTACACCTTC
V gene: TRBV6-5; D gene: .; J gene: TRBJ2-7; clone size: .; CDR3 protein: CASRPLSSYEQYF; CDR3 DNA: TGTGCCAGCAGACCCTTGAGCTCCTACGAGCAGTACTTC
V gene: TRBV4-3; D gene: .; J gene: TRBJ1-2; clone size: .; CDR3 protein: CASSPDRDGLYGYTF; CDR3 DNA: TGCGCCAGCAGCCCGGACCGGGACGGACTATATGGCTACACCTTC
V gene: TRBV29-1; D gene: TRBD2; J gene: TRBJ2-3; clone size: .; CDR3 protein: CSVDGSGRAGGYDTQYF; CDR3 DNA: TGCAGCGTTGATGGAAGCGGGAGGGCCGGGGGTTATGATACGCAGTATTTT
V gene: TRBV24-1; D gene: .; J gene: TRBJ1-1; clone size: .; CDR3 protein: CATSDPGRPEAFF; CDR3 DNA: TGTGCCACCAGTGATCCAGGGAGGCCTGAAGCTTTCTTT
V gene: TRBV6-5; D gene: .; J gene: TRBJ2-7; clone size: .; CDR3 protein: CASKRLRSSYEQYF; CDR3 DNA: TGTGCCAGCAAGCGGCTGCGGAGCTCCTACGAGCAGTACTTC
V gene: TRBV19; D gene: .; J gene: TRBJ1-4; clone size: .; CDR3 protein: CASSPGEKLFF; CDR3 DNA: TGTGCCAGTAGCCCCGGGGAAAAACTGTTTTTT
V gene: TRBV24-1; D gene: .; J gene: TRBJ2-5; clone size: .; CDR3 protein: CATSDRKASEETQYF; CDR3 DNA: TGTGCCACCAGTGATAGGAAGGCGTCTGAGGAGACCCAGTACTTC